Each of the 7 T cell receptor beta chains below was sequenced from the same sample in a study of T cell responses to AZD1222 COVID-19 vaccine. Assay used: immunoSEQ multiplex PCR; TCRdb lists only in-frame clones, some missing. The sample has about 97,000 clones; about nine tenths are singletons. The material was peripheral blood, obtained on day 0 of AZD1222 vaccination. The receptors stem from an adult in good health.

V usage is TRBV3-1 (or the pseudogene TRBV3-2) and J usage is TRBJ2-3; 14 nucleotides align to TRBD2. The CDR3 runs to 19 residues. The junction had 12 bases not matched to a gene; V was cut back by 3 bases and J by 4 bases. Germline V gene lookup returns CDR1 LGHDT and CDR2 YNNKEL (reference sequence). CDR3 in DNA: TGTGCCAGCAGCCACGGACTAGCGGGGGGATTGGGGTTCGCAGATACGCAGTATTTT. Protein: CASSHGLAGGLGFADTQYF.

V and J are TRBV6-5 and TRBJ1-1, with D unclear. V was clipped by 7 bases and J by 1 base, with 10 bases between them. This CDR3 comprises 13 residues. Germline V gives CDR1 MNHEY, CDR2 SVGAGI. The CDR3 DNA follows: TGTGCCAGCACCACAGCAAGGAACACTGAAGCTTTCTTT. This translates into CASTTARNTEAFF.

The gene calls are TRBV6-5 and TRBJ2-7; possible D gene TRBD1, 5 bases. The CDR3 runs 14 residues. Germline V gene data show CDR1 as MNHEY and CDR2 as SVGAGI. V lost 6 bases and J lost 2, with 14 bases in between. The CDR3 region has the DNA TGTGCCAGCAGGAAACAGGAAGCAACCTACGAGCAGTACTTC. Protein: CASRKQEATYEQYF.

This CDR3 is CAWRGSGGERGSPLHF. The CDR3 DNA reads TGTGCCTGGAGAGGTTCCGGGGGCGAAAGGGGATCACCCCTCCACTTT. The V call is TRBV30, the J call TRBJ1-6; weak D call: TRBD1 (6 bases). CDR1 and CDR2 (germline): GTSNPN, SVGIG (reference sequence). The ends were cut back, 3 bases at V and 10 bases at J, with 22 bases in the middle. This CDR3 contains 16 residues.

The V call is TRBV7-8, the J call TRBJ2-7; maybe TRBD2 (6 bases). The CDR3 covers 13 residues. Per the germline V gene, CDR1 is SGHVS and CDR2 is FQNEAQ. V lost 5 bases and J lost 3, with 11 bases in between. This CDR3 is CASSAGLYYEQYF. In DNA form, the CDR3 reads TGTGCCAGCAGCGCGGGACTTTACTACGAGCAGTACTTC.

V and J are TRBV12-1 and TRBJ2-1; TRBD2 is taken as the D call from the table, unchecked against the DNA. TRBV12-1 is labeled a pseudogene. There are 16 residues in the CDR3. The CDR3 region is CASSFAATTSNNEQFF. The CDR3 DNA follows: TGTGCCAGCAGCTTCGCGGCCACGACTAGCAATAATGAGCAGTTCTTC.

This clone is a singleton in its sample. The CDR3 DNA is TGTGCCAGCTCACCGTTCGGTTCAGGGAGCAATCAGCCCCAGCATTTT. Translated: CASSPFGSGSNQPQHF. This chain links TRBV18 with TRBJ1-5, with D possibly being TRBD1 (5 bases). This CDR3 contains 16 residues. Trimming took off 3 bases at V and 1 base at J, with 13 bases between the two ends. In germline, CDR1 is KGHSH, CDR2 LQKENI. Using reference TRBV18 and TRBJ1-5 for the parts outside the CDR3, the full variable domain is NAGVMQNPRHLVRRRGQEARLRCSPMKGHSHVYWYRQLPEEGLKFMVYLQKENIIDESGMPKERFSAEFPKEGPSILRIQQVVRGDSAAYFCASSPFGSGSNQPQHFGDGTRLSIL.